This entry describes one T cell receptor (beta chain). Only CD45RO-negative cells positively selected for CCR7 counted as naive CD8 cells, so terminally differentiated effector memory CD45RA+ cells were excluded. This sample stems from a study of shared clonotypes between healthy human individuals. The authors loaded roughly 180 ng DNA, roughly 27,000 T cell genomes, into sorted-subset replicate PCRs. Repertoires were generated with immunoSEQ multiplex PCR, while TCRdb's copy carries only in-frame clones and drops some. The repertoire consists of about 2,200,000 clones, with under 95% occurring once and the leading ten covering approximately 1.7%. The CDR3 totals 15 residues. V was shortened by 0 bases and J by 5 bases, with 14 bases between the two germline ends. The V gene's germline CDR1 is SGDLS and CDR2 YYNGEE.

The clonotype originates from a man aged 18 to 29 in good health. Some clones in this sample may be carry-over from other donors' samples. The sequencing sample was made of naive CD8+ T cells from PBMCs. The chain is built from TRBV9 and TRBJ2-5; possible D gene TRBD1, 6 bases. The CDR3 loop reads CASSVANRARETQYF. In DNA form, the CDR3 reads TGTGCCAGCAGCGTAGCTAACAGGGCCCGGGAGACCCAGTACTTC.